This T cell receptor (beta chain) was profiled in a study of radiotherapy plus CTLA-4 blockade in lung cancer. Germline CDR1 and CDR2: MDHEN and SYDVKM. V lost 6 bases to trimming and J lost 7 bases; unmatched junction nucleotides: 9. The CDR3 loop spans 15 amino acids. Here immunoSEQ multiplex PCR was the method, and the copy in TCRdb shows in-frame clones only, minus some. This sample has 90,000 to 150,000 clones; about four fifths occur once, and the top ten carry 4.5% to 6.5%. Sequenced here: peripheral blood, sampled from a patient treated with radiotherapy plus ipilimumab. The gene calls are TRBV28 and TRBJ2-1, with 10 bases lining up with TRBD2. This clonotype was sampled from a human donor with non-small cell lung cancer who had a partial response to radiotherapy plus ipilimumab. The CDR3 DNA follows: TGTGCCAGCAGCAGGCCTAGCGGGAGTAGAAATGAGCAGTTCTTC. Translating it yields CASSRPSGSRNEQFF. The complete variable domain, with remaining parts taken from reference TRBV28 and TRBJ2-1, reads DVKVTQSSRYLVKRTGEKVFLECVQDMDHENMFWYRQDPGLGLRLIYFSYDVKMKEKGDIPEGYSVSREKKERFSLILESASTNQTSMYLCASSRPSGSRNEQFFGPGTRLTVL.